This T cell receptor (beta chain) was captured by sequencing in a study of cytomegalovirus exposure and HLA in healthy donors. Note on this clone: What it recognizes is unknown.

General study points: The study assumed roughly uniform donor sequencing depth for presence/absence analyses.

Germline-derived CDR1 and CDR2 are MNHEY and SVGAGI. The CDR3 contains 15 residues. V was clipped by 6 bases and J by 3 bases; unmatched bases: 7. Use of 60 Vbeta and 13 Jbeta primers characterized the PCR. Assay: immunoSEQ multiplex PCR; the TCRdb copy retains only in-frame clones and omits some. Of some 190,000 clones in the sample, 70% to 80% were seen once. The TCR sequence derives from a man aged 18 to 30 in good health and CMV-seronegative. The sequenced sample consisted of PBMCs. J is TRBJ2-7 and V is TRBV6-5, with 11 bases lining up with TRBD2. This CDR3 is CASRPKGLADYEQYF. CDR3 sequence (DNA): TGTGCCAGCAGACCTAAGGGACTAGCGGACTACGAGCAGTACTTC.